The T cell receptor (beta chain) described here comes from a study of blood T cell repertoires in COVID-19. Study-level background: The United States, Italy and Spain were the sources of the acute and convalescent COVID-19 samples.

Produced via immunoSEQ multiplex PCR; TCRdb's table is partial and in-frame only. This repertoire shows 150,000 or so clones, 91% found once; its top ten account for 0.5% to 0.55%. The ends were cut back, 0 bases at V and 1 base at J, with 12 bases in the middle. This CDR3 is built from 17 residues. CDR1 and CDR2 from the germline V gene are ENHRY and SYGVKD. This chain links TRBV10-3 with TRBJ2-2, with a weak D call TRBD1 (5 bases). The sequenced sample was peripheral blood. The sequence came from a man aged 45-60 years with acute or convalescent COVID-19. As DNA, the CDR3 is TGTGCCATCAGTGAGTCCCAGGGCGTAGGGAACACCGGGGAGCTGTTTTTT. Protein sequence: CAISESQGVGNTGELFF.